Shown below are 8 T cell receptor beta chains from a single sample sequenced in a study of cytomegalovirus exposure and HLA in healthy donors. The PCR was carried out with 60 Vbeta primers and 13 Jbeta primers. Method: immunoSEQ multiplex PCR; TCRdb's copy keeps in-frame clones and lacks some. The sample holds about 140,000 clones, around 78% seen once. The sequencing sample was made of PBMCs. The receptors were gathered from a woman younger than 30 in good health and CMV-seropositive.

The V call is TRBV28, the J call TRBJ2-7; unclear D gene. Deletions cut 5 bases from V and 5 bases from J, with 13 bases between. The CDR3 is made up of 13 amino acids. CDR1 is MDHEN, CDR2 SYDVKM, per germline. The CDR3 coding sequence is TGTGCCAGCAGTCATCAGGTTAACGACGAGCAGTACTTC. This gives the protein CASSHQVNDEQYF.

This clone was seen more than once but under ten times. V and J are TRBV7-9 and TRBJ2-7; D is unresolved. CDR3 length equals 11 residues. The germline V gene encodes CDR1 SEHNR and CDR2 FQNEAQ (reference sequence). V lost 2 bases to trimming and J lost 5 bases, with 4 bases between them. The CDR3 bases are TGTGCCAGCAGCTTACGGGACGAGCAGTACTTC. Translating it yields CASSLRDEQYF.

CDR3 loop: CASSPDSNYGYTF. The CDR3, as DNA: TGTGCCAGCAGCCCTGACAGTAACTATGGCTACACCTTC. The V gene is TRBV6-6, the J gene TRBJ1-2; a possible D gene is TRBD1 (5 bases). CDR1 is MNHNY and CDR2 is SVGAGI in the germline V gene (reference sequence). The length of the CDR3 is 13 residues. The V end lost 6 bases, the J end lost 1 base, and 9 bases lay between the germline ends.

The rearrangement links TRBV13 to TRBJ1-2; 9 bases map to TRBD1. The CDR3 contains 14 residues. J gave up 9 bases and V 1 base, and 6 bases lay outside the gene matches. In germline, CDR1 is PRHDT, CDR2 FYEKMQ (reference sequence). CDR3 nucleotides: TGTGCCAGCAGCTTAGCCAAACAGGGGGCGAGCTACACCTTC. It translates to CASSLAKQGASYTF. Supplemented by reference TRBV13 and TRBJ1-2, the full variable domain reads AAGVIQSPRHLIKEKRETATLKCYPIPRHDTVYWYQQGPGQDPQFLISFYEKMQSDKGSIPDRFSAQQFSDYHSELNMSSLELGDSALYFCASSLAKQGASYTFGSGTRLTVV.

The V gene is TRBV21-1, the J gene TRBJ2-1; the table's D call, TRBD2, was not checked against the DNA. TRBV21-1 is designated a pseudogene. The CDR3 has 22 amino acids. The CDR3 nucleotides are TGTGCCAGCAGCGACCTCATCGTCGTGACGGTTCCAGCGGGGGTTTCCGGTCGAGAGCAGTTCTTC. Its protein product is CASSDLIVVTVPAGVSGREQFF.

The rearrangement uses TRBV2 and TRBJ2-5; TRBD2 matches at 8 bases. CDR1 is SNHLY, CDR2 FYNNEI, per germline. CDR3 size: 14 residues. J was trimmed by 7 bases and V by 6 bases; bases with no gene match: 10. CDR3 DNA sequence: TGTGCCAGCAGATCCGGGGGGGGCCGGTTGACCCAGTACTTC. This sequence encodes CASRSGGGRLTQYF.

This clone was seen once. The chain employs TRBV5-6 and TRBJ2-5; maybe TRBD1 (6 bases). Per the germline V gene, CDR1 is SGHDT and CDR2 is YYEEEE. V lost 6 bases, J lost 0 bases, and 12 bases lay in between. The CDR3 extends over 14 amino acids. The CDR3 DNA reads as TGTGCCAGCATGTGGGGGCAGTACCAAGAGACCCAGTACTTC. The encoded protein is CASMWGQYQETQYF.

The V gene is TRBV19, the J gene TRBJ1-6, with D uncertain. The CDR3 has 14 residues. Germline V gene data show CDR1 as LNHDA and CDR2 as SQIVND (reference sequence). V lost 3 bases and J lost 7, with 10 bases in between. The CDR3 spells CASSMGGSNSPLHF. The CDR3 DNA follows: TGTGCCAGTAGTATGGGAGGATCCAATTCACCCCTCCACTTT.